This T cell receptor beta chain comes out of a study of control samples from healthy donors and cancer patients. The CDR3 length is 12 residues. CDR1 MGHDK and CDR2 SYGVNS come from the germline V gene. With 6 bases removed from V and 2 bases from J, the gap between germline ends came to 6 bases. The table came from immunoSEQ multiplex PCR; TCRdb's copy has only in-frame clones and leaves some out. There are about 79,000 clones in the sample; roughly 93% occur only once, and over 1% lies in the top ten. Sequencing input: PBMCs. The TCR originated in a middle-aged woman with lung cancer. V and J are TRBV25-1 and TRBJ2-3, with no clear D. Here the CDR3 DNA reads TGTGCCAGCAGAGCGCACACAGATACGCAGTATTTT. Protein sequence: CASRAHTDTQYF.